A selection of T cell receptor beta chains follows, all from one sample in a study of blood T cells in healthy people across ages. TCRdb passed the 5' RACE reads through MiXCR, listing each CDR3 protein once. The sample lists roughly 830,000 distinct CDR3 sequences, around 62% occurring once. The source material was blood. The receptors here all came from a man aged 25 to 45 in good health. The CDR3 runs from the conserved cysteine through the conserved F or W. The D gene is left open where the match is weak. A row's size may be missing; if present it is once, few, many or a size class.

TRBV7-2,-,TRBJ2-3,TRBD2,TGTGCCAGCAGCTTAGACCCTAGCGGGGGGCTCACGCAGTATTTT,CASSLDPSGGLTQYF
TRBV28,-,TRBJ1-4,-,TGTGCCAGCAGTTACCCTGGACGGGAAAAACTGTTTTTT,CASSYPGREKLFF
TRBV2,-,TRBJ2-1,-,TGTGCCAGCAAACGGCCCTCCTACAATGAGCAGTTCTTC,CASKRPSYNEQFF
TRBV5-1,-,TRBJ2-1,TRBD1,TGCGCCAGCAGCTTGGCCCTGGACAGGGAAGTGGTGAGGCAGTTCTTC,CASSLALDREVVRQFF
TRBV29-1,-,TRBJ2-5,TRBD1,TGCAGCGCAGCAGGACAGGGTGGGGGTCAAGAGACCCAGTACTTC,CSAAGQGGGQETQYF
TRBV2,-,TRBJ2-3,-,TGTGCCAGCAGTGAAAGGTGTGATACGCAGTATTTT,CASSERCDTQYF
TRBV7-8,-,TRBJ1-5,-,TGTGCCAGCAGCCCTTTTACAGGAAGAGGTCAGCCCCAGCATTTT,CASSPFTGRGQPQHF
TRBV6-2/TRBV6-3,-,TRBJ2-7,-,TGTGCCAGCAGTTTCCTCCAAAGGGGAAGCGAGCAGTACTTC,CASSFLQRGSEQYF
TRBV7-7,-,TRBJ2-5,-,TGTGCCAGCAGCTTAGGGCTAAAGAATGAGCAGTACTTC,CASSLGLKNEQYF
TRBV5-1,-,TRBJ2-5,TRBD2,TGCGCCAGCATGCCTAGCGGGGTCCAAGAGACCCAGTACTTC,CASMPSGVQETQYF
TRBV6-2/TRBV6-3,once,TRBJ2-7,-,TGTGCCAGCAGATGGGACCCCGAGGCTCTCTCCTACGAGCAGTACTTC,CASRWDPEALSYEQYF
TRBV9,-,TRBJ2-1,TRBD2,TGTGCCAGCAGCGCAACGGGGGGCTCCTACAATGAGCAGTTCTTC,CASSATGGSYNEQFF
TRBV5-1,-,TRBJ2-3,-,TGCGCCAGCAGCTTTCACCCACGAAAGGGATCGGATACGCAGTATTTT,CASSFHPRKGSDTQYF
TRBV6-2/TRBV6-3,-,TRBJ2-6,TRBD2,TGTGCCAGCAGTTCCGGGGGGGGTTACAACTCTGGGGCCAACGTCCTGACTTTC,CASSSGGGYNSGANVLTF
TRBV12-5,-,TRBJ1-2,-,TGTGCTAGTGGGCCCGAAAGGGTCAACTATGGCTACACCTTC,CASGPERVNYGYTF
TRBV2,-,TRBJ2-6,-,TGTGCCAGCAGTGAACAATCTGGGGCCAACGTCCTGACTTTC,CASSEQSGANVLTF
TRBV12-3/TRBV12-4,once,TRBJ2-5,TRBD2,TGTGCCAGCAGTTTAGAACCCAGCGGGGTCCCGTACTTC,CASSLEPSGVPYF
TRBV28,-,TRBJ1-5,-,TGTGCCAGCACCCCTCTGGGAAGGAGCAATCAGCCCCAGCATTTT,CASTPLGRSNQPQHF
TRBV7-7,-,TRBJ1-2,-,TGTGCTAGCAGCTCCCCTCGGAAAGGGGCGAACTATGGCTACACCTTC,CASSSPRKGANYGYTF
TRBV4-3,-,TRBJ1-1,-,TGCGCCAGCAGCCAAGAGGCCTCCGGCGTGACTTTCTTT,CASSQEASGVTFF
TRBV7-9,-,TRBJ2-2,TRBD1,TGTGCCAGCAGCGGACAGGGATCTTACACCGGGGAGCTGTTTTTT,CASSGQGSYTGELFF
TRBV6-5,few,TRBJ2-5,-,TGTGCCAGCAGTTCTACTAGCAAAGTGGCGGAGACCCAGTACTTC,CASSSTSKVAETQYF
TRBV7-9,-,TRBJ2-7,TRBD1,TGTGCCAGCAGCCGGGACAGGGCTGTGTACTTC,CASSRDRAVYF
TRBV5-1,-,TRBJ2-3,TRBD2,TGCGCCAGCAGCTCCAGGGGACTAGCGGGCACAGATACGCAGTATTTT,CASSSRGLAGTDTQYF
TRBV6-1,few,TRBJ2-1,-,TGTGCCAGCAGTGTCAGGGTACAGGGAATAGGGTACAATGAGCAGTTCTTC,CASSVRVQGIGYNEQFF
TRBV7-8,many,TRBJ2-1,-,TGTGCCAGCAGCTTATGGCTTGCAGGGTACAATGAGCAGTTCTTC,CASSLWLAGYNEQFF
TRBV7-8,-,TRBJ2-3,-,TGTGCCAGCAGCCCACTCGTCGGAGACCGCACAGATACGCAGTATTTT,CASSPLVGDRTDTQYF
TRBV5-1,few,TRBJ2-7,-,TGCGCCAGCAGCTTGATAGGGGACTCCTACGAGCAGTACTTC,CASSLIGDSYEQYF
TRBV28,-,TRBJ1-2,-,TGTGCCAGCAGTTCCGGATTCGGGGGGAGCTATGGCTACACCTTC,CASSSGFGGSYGYTF
TRBV7-9,-,TRBJ2-3,-,TGCGCCAGCAGCTTAGATGGGGCCCGTACAGATACGCAGTATTTT,CASSLDGARTDTQYF
TRBV10-3,-,TRBJ2-7,TRBD2,TGTGCCATCAGGACCGGGACTAGCGGGGGGGCGTACGAGCAGTACTTC,CAIRTGTSGGAYEQYF
TRBV4-2,-,TRBJ2-7,-,TGTGCCAGCAGCCAAGACGGGCTAATTAGCCGCTACGAGCAGTACTTC,CASSQDGLISRYEQYF
TRBV4-3,few,TRBJ1-2,-,TGCGCCAGCAGCCAAGACGGGACGGTGAACTATGGCTACACCTTC,CASSQDGTVNYGYTF
TRBV28,-,TRBJ2-5,-,TGTGCCAGCACTGCACAGGGTTATCAAGAGACCCAGTACTTC,CASTAQGYQETQYF
TRBV5-6,-,TRBJ2-1,TRBD2,TGTGCCAGCAGCTCAACCGGACTAGCGCGAAACAATGAGCAGTTCTTC,CASSSTGLARNNEQFF
TRBV6-2/TRBV6-3,-,TRBJ2-3,-,TGTGCCAGCAGTACCCTTGGTAGCGGTCTTAGCACAGATACGCAGTATTTT,CASSTLGSGLSTDTQYF
TRBV5-1,-,TRBJ2-3,-,TGCGCCACCTCGGAGGGGACTTCAGATACGCAGTATTTT,CATSEGTSDTQYF
TRBV2,-,TRBJ2-3,-,TGTGCCAGCCGAGGGGGGACCAGCACAGATACGCAGTATTTT,CASRGGTSTDTQYF
TRBV11-3,-,TRBJ2-5,TRBD1,TGTGCCAGCAACTTAGGCCACAGGGGGGAGACCCAGTACTTC,CASNLGHRGETQYF
TRBV20-1,-,TRBJ2-5,-,TGCAGTGCTAGAGTTCCCTCGGGGCCAGTAGGCGAGGAGACCCAGTACTTC,CSARVPSGPVGEETQYF
TRBV29-1,few,TRBJ2-1,TRBD2,TGCAGCGTAGCCCGGAGGACTAGCGACAACAATGAGCAGTTCTTC,CSVARRTSDNNEQFF
TRBV2,-,TRBJ2-1,-,TGTGCCAGCAGTACGGACTTCAATGAGCAGTTCTTC,CASSTDFNEQFF
TRBV12-3/TRBV12-4,few,TRBJ2-7,TRBD1,TGTGCCAGCAGCCTTGGACAGGGAATAGAGTACGAGCAGTACTTC,CASSLGQGIEYEQYF
TRBV29-1,many,TRBJ2-1,-,TGCAGCGTTGAAGGACAAGTAGATAGCAATGAGCAGTTCTTC,CSVEGQVDSNEQFF
TRBV5-1,-,TRBJ2-1,TRBD1,TGCGCCAGCAGCGACCCGGGACAGACTAACAATGAGCAGTTCTTC,CASSDPGQTNNEQFF
TRBV2,once,TRBJ1-2,-,TGTGCCAGCAGGGTGACAGAGTATGGCTACACCTTC,CASRVTEYGYTF
TRBV6-5,-,TRBJ2-1,-,TGTGCCAGCAGGGCCTCCGGGATTGAGCAGTTCTTC,CASRASGIEQFF
TRBV27,-,TRBJ1-2,TRBD1,TGTGCCAGCGGCCGGGACAGTGTGGGCTACACCTTC,CASGRDSVGYTF
TRBV4-2,few,TRBJ2-4,-,TGTGCCAGCAGCCAAGAGTACCTAGCCAAAAACATTCAGTACTTC,CASSQEYLAKNIQYF
TRBV29-1,few,TRBJ2-1,-,TGCAGCGTTGAAGTCGGCCTCGGCCTACACAATGAGCAGTTCTTC,CSVEVGLGLHNEQFF